In its sample, the clone carrying this T cell receptor (beta chain) was seen a few times. This sample stems from a study of Ad26.COV2.S vaccination and SARS-CoV-2 variants. The repertoire was sequenced with immunoSEQ multiplex PCR; TCRdb's copy has only in-frame clones and lacks some. The table lists approximately 400,000 clones, around 92% of them singletons. Unmatched junction bases numbered 14, after V lost 0 bases and J lost 8 bases. CDR1 and CDR2 from the germline V gene are SGHNT and YYREEE (reference sequence). The CDR3 covers 17 residues. This TCR was sampled from a human donor who had recovered from COVID-19. This specimen was peripheral blood, taken after recovery from COVID-19. The chain employs TRBV5-4 and TRBJ1-2; 9 nucleotides line up with TRBD1. CDR3 protein: CASSLGAPGQGRRGYTF. Written as DNA, the CDR3 is TGTGCCAGCAGCTTGGGGGCACCGGGACAGGGTAGAAGGGGCTACACCTTC.